Each of the 7 T cell receptor beta chains below was sequenced from the same sample in a study of cytomegalovirus exposure and HLA in healthy donors (dated by TCRdb to the late 2010s). Library preparation was by the immunoSEQ multiplex PCR assay. For the multiplex PCR, a mixture combining 60 forward primers for TCR Vbeta segments and 13 reverse primers for TCR Jbeta segments was used. TCRdb took over this immuneACCESS table, retaining in-frame rearrangements with V and J assigned. Such tables are incomplete; in checked studies, under half of the missing clones stem from an unresolved V gene, and the remainder is unexplained. This sample holds over 120,000 clones; roughly 80% were observed only once. Of the sample, around 2.9% falls within the top ten clones. Sequencing was performed on PBMCs. These receptors came from a female donor in good health and CMV-seronegative.

The chain is built from TRBV15 and TRBJ2-3; 7 bases map to TRBD2. This CDR3 is 18 amino acids long. Losses at the gene ends were 6 bases for V and 8 bases for J; bases not matched to a gene: 23. From germline, CDR1 is LNHNV and CDR2 YYDKDF (reference sequence). CDR3 in amino acids: CATSPPLRLADFQPTQYF. CDR3 sequence (DNA): TGTGCCACCAGTCCACCCCTGAGACTAGCTGATTTCCAACCTACGCAGTATTTT.

In DNA form, the CDR3 reads TGTGCCAGCAGTTCCCCTACGACTGAAGCTTTCTTT. Its protein product is CASSSPTTEAFF. The chain carries TRBV28 and TRBJ1-1; D call uncertain. The CDR3 sequence is 12 residues long. V dropped 4 bases and J dropped 5 bases, with 8 bases sitting between them. Germline V gene lookup returns CDR1 MDHEN and CDR2 SYDVKM. The full variable domain, its missing parts supplied by reference TRBV28 and TRBJ1-1, is DVKVTQSSRYLVKRTGEKVFLECVQDMDHENMFWYRQDPGLGLRLIYFSYDVKMKEKGDIPEGYSVSREKKERFSLILESASTNQTSMYLCASSSPTTEAFFGQGTRLTVV.

The rearrangement uses TRBV30 and TRBJ1-2, with D unclear. This CDR3 is 13 amino acids long. CDR1 and CDR2 (germline): GTSNPN, SVGIG (reference sequence). The germline V and J ends were trimmed by 4 bases and 8 bases, with 17 bases remaining between them. CDR3 amino acids: CAWISSLPGGYTF. DNA for the CDR3: TGTGCCTGGATATCTAGTCTACCTGGGGGCTACACCTTC.

The CDR3 DNA sequence: TGTGCCAGCAGCCCGACTAGCGGGGGGCTTAACACCGGGGAGCTGTTTTTT. Amino acid sequence: CASSPTSGGLNTGELFF. The chain carries TRBV28 and TRBJ2-2; 13 bases map to TRBD2. This CDR3 region has 17 residues. Germline V lookup: CDR1 MDHEN, CDR2 SYDVKM. Trimming at V came to 6 bases and at J to 2 bases, leaving 6 bases not matched to a gene.

V gene TRBV7-3 combines with J gene TRBJ2-5; 10 bases match TRBD2. Trimming removed 4 bases from V and 1 base from J; junction bases left unmatched: 12. CDR1 SGHTA and CDR2 FQGTGA come from the germline V gene. The CDR3 contains 18 residues. The CDR3 loop reads CASSSRGLAGGRQETQYF. Written as DNA, the CDR3 is TGTGCCAGCAGCTCAAGGGGTTTAGCGGGGGGCCGCCAAGAGACCCAGTACTTC.

V gene TRBV2 combines with J gene TRBJ2-1; 9 positions match TRBD2. The CDR3 has 18 residues. Germline V gene lookup returns CDR1 SNHLY and CDR2 FYNNEI. The J segment lost 6 bases and the V segment lost 2 bases, leaving 14 bases of the junction unmatched. The CDR3 DNA reads TGTGCCAGCAGTGAATGGCCGGCCGGGACTAGCATAGTCAATGAGCAGTTCTTC. Protein sequence: CASSEWPAGTSIVNEQFF.

The chain carries TRBV28 and TRBJ2-1, with 11 positions matching TRBD2. Germline-derived CDR1 and CDR2 are MDHEN and SYDVKM. J gave up 4 bases and V 3 bases, and 5 bases lay outside the gene matches. CDR3 length: 16 amino acids. The CDR3 sequence: CASSFLIAGGYNEQFF. For the CDR3, the DNA is TGTGCCAGCAGTTTTCTGATAGCGGGGGGGTACAATGAGCAGTTCTTC.